These 27 T cell receptor beta chains originate from one sample sequenced in a study of blood T cell repertoires in COVID-19. The method was immunoSEQ multiplex PCR; TCRdb's version includes in-frame clones alone and lacks a portion of them. The sample contains 100,000 or so clones, less than 95% of which appear only once. Source material: peripheral blood. These receptor sequences come from a human donor with active COVID-19. The donor label of this sample is uncertain.

In its sample, this clone was seen a few times. The chain recombines TRBV20-1 with TRBJ2-7; the D gene is possibly TRBD1 (7 bases). Germline V gene sequence: CDR1 DFQATT, CDR2 SNEGSKA (reference sequence). This CDR3 has 15 residues. Trimming stripped 3 bases from V and 3 bases from J, with 18 bases between. This CDR3 is CSASLQGGYSYEQYF. In nucleotides, the CDR3 is TGCAGTGCTAGTTTGCAGGGGGGATATAGCTACGAGCAGTACTTC.

This rearrangement joins TRBV7-9 to TRBJ2-7; possibly TRBD1 for D (6 bases). Trimming removed 5 bases from V and 6 bases from J, with 20 bases in between. Germline V gene data show CDR1 as SEHNR and CDR2 as FQNEAQ (reference sequence). The CDR3 length is 15 residues. In DNA form, the CDR3 reads TGTGCCAGCAGCCCCCTGGGGGCTCAGCGTCGCGAGCAGTACTTC. It codes for CASSPLGAQRREQYF.

This clone was found a few times. This chain links TRBV5-4 with TRBJ2-3, with 11 bases identical to TRBD2. The junction had 8 bases not matched to a gene; V was cut back by 4 bases and J by 4 bases. The CDR3 consists of 16 residues. Germline-derived CDR1 and CDR2 are SGHNT and YYREEE (reference sequence). CDR3 sequence (DNA): TGTGCCAGCAGCCCGGCTAGCGGGGGGAGCCCAGATACGCAGTATTTT. Translating gives CASSPASGGSPDTQYF.

The gene calls are TRBV7-8 and TRBJ2-5; TRBD1 agrees at 7 bases. The CDR3 is 19 amino acids. Per the germline V gene, CDR1 is SGHVS and CDR2 is FQNEAQ. V gave up 3 bases and J gave up 0 bases; unmatched junction bases: 16. This CDR3 is CASSLMRQGHGSDQETQYF. The CDR3 region has the DNA TGTGCCAGCAGCTTGATGAGACAGGGACATGGGAGTGACCAAGAGACCCAGTACTTC.

This sequence joins TRBV19 and TRBJ2-5; 10 positions match TRBD2. CDR1 and CDR2 from the germline V gene are LNHDA and SQIVND (reference sequence). With 7 bases clipped from V and 0 bases from J, the junction kept 8 bases outside the gene matches. This CDR3 has 16 residues. The CDR3 sequence: CASTPAGGSYQETQYF. DNA for the CDR3: TGTGCCAGTACCCCAGCGGGGGGGTCGTACCAAGAGACCCAGTACTTC.

This chain connects TRBV2 to TRBJ1-3; perhaps TRBD1 as D (5 bases). This CDR3 spans 15 amino acids. The germline CDR1 and CDR2 sequences are SNHLY and FYNNEI. V was clipped by 8 bases and J by 0 bases, with 14 bases between them. The CDR3 spells CASDPRGISGNTIYF. CDR3 DNA: TGTGCCAGCGACCCAAGGGGTATCTCTGGAAACACCATATATTTT. The full variable domain, rest sourced from reference TRBV2 and TRBJ1-3, is EPEVTQTPSHQVTQMGQEVILRCVPISNHLYFYWYRQILGQKVEFLVSFYNNEISEKSEIFDDQFSVERPDGSNFTLKIRSTKLEDSAMYFCASDPRGISGNTIYFGEGSWLTVV.

V is TRBV5-5 and J is TRBJ2-7; tentative D call: TRBD1 (7 bases). The CDR3 spans 15 residues. Trimming removed 1 base at V and 5 bases at J, with 16 bases between. Germline loops: CDR1 SGHKS, CDR2 YYEKEE (reference sequence). The CDR3, as DNA: TGTGCCAGCAGCTTGTGGTTAGGGGGCGGGGACGAGCAGTACTTC. Amino acid sequence: CASSLWLGGGDEQYF. The whole variable domain, filled in from reference TRBV5-5 and TRBJ2-7, reads DAGVTQSPTHLIKTRGQQVTLRCSPISGHKSVSWYQQVLGQGPQFIFQYYEKEERGRGNFPDRFSARQFPNYSSELNVNALLLGDSALYLCASSLWLGGGDEQYFGPGTRLTVT.

The genes are TRBV9 and TRBJ1-2, with D unclear. The germline V and J ends were trimmed by 4 bases and 8 bases, with 15 bases remaining between them. CDR1 and CDR2 (germline): SGDLS, YYNGEE. The CDR3 has 13 residues. The CDR3 protein is CASSRFVIGGYTF. Here the CDR3 DNA reads TGTGCCAGCAGCCGTTTTGTAATCGGGGGCTACACCTTC. Together with reference TRBV9 and TRBJ1-2, the CDR3 gives the full variable domain: DSGVTQTPKHLITATGQRVTLRCSPRSGDLSVYWYQQSLDQGLQFLIQYYNGEERAKGNILERFSAQQFPDLHSELNLSSLELGDSALYFCASSRFVIGGYTFGSGTRLTVV.

The chain links TRBV5-1 to TRBJ1-4; TRBD1 might be the D (5 bases). The V end was cut by 6 bases, the J end by 7 bases, with 19 bases between. This CDR3 contains 15 residues. The germline gives CDR1 SGHRS, CDR2 YFSETQ. The CDR3 DNA is TGCGCCAGCACTACCGGTCGGGGGAGGAGTGAAAAACTGTTTTTT. Its protein is CASTTGRGRSEKLFF.

CDR3 amino acids: CASRGNQGNNSPLHF. DNA of the CDR3: TGTGCCAGCAGGGGGAATCAGGGTAACAATTCACCCCTCCACTTT. The chain carries TRBV28 and TRBJ1-6; D might be TRBD1 (5 bases). The CDR3 has 15 amino acids. Trimming cost V 6 bases and J 7 bases, with 16 bases left between them. CDR1 and CDR2 (germline): MDHEN, SYDVKM.

This clone has only one observation. The rearrangement joins TRBV4-1 to TRBJ1-3, with D uncertain. Per germline, CDR1 MGHRA and CDR2 YSYEKL. Trimming took 4 bases from V and 4 from J, leaving 8 bases between them. The CDR3 totals 13 residues. The CDR3 DNA follows: TGCGCCAGCAGCCCCCCGGGGGGAAACACCATATATTTT. Encoded protein: CASSPPGGNTIYF.

This chain links TRBV6-2 or TRBV6-3 with TRBJ1-1, with 7 bases that match TRBD1. V shed 8 bases, J shed 5 bases, and the junction held 14 bases outside the gene matches. The CDR3 consists of 15 residues. CDR1 MNHEY and CDR2 SVGEGT come from the germline V gene. CDR3 sequence: CASGPIETGKTEAFF. In nucleotides, the CDR3 is TGTGCCAGCGGCCCGATTGAGACAGGGAAGACTGAAGCTTTCTTT.

The chain has TRBV4-1 and TRBJ2-1; 11 bases line up with TRBD2. The V and J ends lost 6 bases and 7 bases, in that order; junction bases with no gene match: 5. Looked up from germline, CDR1 is MGHRA and CDR2 is YSYEKL. This CDR3 is 14 amino acids long. The CDR3 DNA reads TGCGCCAGCAGACATAGCGGGGGGGCAAATGAGCAGTTCTTC. Translating it yields CASRHSGGANEQFF.

The table lists this clone with a count of one. The chain recombines TRBV15 with TRBJ2-7; TRBD1 matches 8 bases. With 5 bases clipped from V and 3 bases from J, the junction kept 3 bases outside the gene matches. Germline CDR1 LNHNV, CDR2 YYDKDF (reference sequence). The CDR3 loop spans 13 amino acids. The CDR3 DNA follows: TGTGCCACCAGCCAGGGACAGGTCTACGAGCAGTACTTC. This sequence encodes CATSQGQVYEQYF.

The chain combines TRBV10-3 with TRBJ1-2, with D unclear. CDR3 length: 15 amino acids. With 0 bases removed from V and 4 bases from J, the gap between germline ends came to 12 bases. Per the germline V gene, CDR1 is ENHRY and CDR2 is SYGVKD. CDR3 sequence reads: CAISESREGVYGYTF. Written as DNA, the CDR3 is TGTGCCATCAGTGAGTCGAGGGAGGGAGTCTATGGCTACACCTTC.

The J gene is TRBJ2-3, the V gene TRBV11-3; D might be TRBD1 (6 bases). Looked up from germline, CDR1 is SGHNT and CDR2 is YENEEA. V lost 5 bases and J 4 bases, leaving 22 bases between the germline ends. CDR3 length equals 17 residues. Here the CDR3 reads CASSKRAQGTQADTQYF. The DNA for the CDR3 is TGTGCCAGCAGCAAGAGGGCGCAGGGGACGCAGGCAGATACGCAGTATTTT.

The rearrangement joins TRBV28 to TRBJ2-4, with D maybe TRBD2 (6 bases). In germline, CDR1 is MDHEN, CDR2 SYDVKM. V lost 5 bases, J lost 13 bases, and 18 bases lay in between. There are 13 residues in the CDR3. Written as DNA, the CDR3 is TGTGCCAGCAGTATCGCAGCAGGGAGGCTACAGTACTTC. Protein: CASSIAAGRLQYF.

This sequence joins TRBV18 and TRBJ2-7, with 9 positions matching TRBD1. This CDR3 is built from 15 residues. Germline V CDR1 and CDR2: KGHSH, LQKENI. V lost 0 bases, J lost 1 base, and 1 base stayed unmatched. CDR3 coding DNA: TGTGCCAGCTCACCACCGACAGGGGGGTCCTACGAGCAGTACTTC. It is translated as CASSPPTGGSYEQYF.

The chain employs TRBV7-3 and TRBJ1-1; perhaps TRBD1 as D (5 bases). The germline gives CDR1 SGHTA, CDR2 FQGTGA. The CDR3 is 15 amino acids. V shed 4 bases and J shed 4 bases, with 16 bases lying between them. The CDR3 here is CASSSTGPRGTEAFF. The CDR3, as DNA: TGTGCCAGCAGCTCAACAGGACCCCGGGGCACTGAAGCTTTCTTT.

The V call is TRBV5-1, the J call TRBJ1-6; possible D gene TRBD1, 6 bases. Germline assignment: CDR1 SGHRS and CDR2 YFSETQ. V lost 2 bases to trimming and J lost 0 bases, with 12 bases between them. This CDR3 contains 17 residues. The CDR3 spells CASSLLQGFSYNSPLHF. CDR3 nucleotides: TGCGCCAGCAGCTTACTACAGGGTTTCTCCTATAATTCACCCCTCCACTTT.

The V call is TRBV5-8, the J call TRBJ2-5; TRBD1 is a possible D gene (6 bases). The V gene lost 0 bases and the J gene lost 5 bases, with 14 bases spanning the gap. The CDR3 sequence is 15 residues long. Germline CDR1 reads SGHTS; CDR2 reads YDEGEE. The CDR3 reads CASSLGAGAGETQYF. The CDR3 nucleotides are TGTGCCAGCAGCTTGGGGGCAGGGGCTGGGGAGACCCAGTACTTC.

The chain recombines TRBV3-1 (or the pseudogene TRBV3-2) with TRBJ2-3; 10 positions agree with TRBD2. V lost 2 bases to trimming and J lost 1 base; unmatched junction nucleotides: 0. Germline values: CDR1 LGHDT, CDR2 YNNKEL (reference sequence). The CDR3 spans 15 residues. DNA for the CDR3: TGTGCCAGCAGCCAAACTAGCGGGGGCACAGATACGCAGTATTTT. It translates to CASSQTSGGTDTQYF.

The table lists this clone with a count of one. The J gene is TRBJ1-5, the V gene TRBV5-6, with TRBD1 matching 7 bases. The germline CDR1 and CDR2 sequences are SGHDT and YYEEEE. The junction had 8 bases not matched to a gene; V was cut back by 4 bases and J by 7 bases. This CDR3 spans 14 amino acids. CDR3 sequence (DNA): TGTGCCAGCAGCGTCCCAGGGGGTGGACAGCCCCAGCATTTT. It yields the protein CASSVPGGGQPQHF.

The chain couples TRBV18 to TRBJ1-1; 7 bases line up with TRBD1. The germline V gene has CDR1 KGHSH and CDR2 LQKENI. The J segment lost 1 base and the V segment lost 6 bases, leaving 8 bases of the junction unmatched. The CDR3 is made up of 15 amino acids. The chain's CDR3 is CASSTGEARNTEAFF. Written as DNA, the CDR3 is TGTGCCAGCTCCACAGGGGAGGCCAGGAACACTGAAGCTTTCTTT.

This clone appeared a few times. This sequence joins TRBV25-1 and TRBJ2-7; 7 bases agree with TRBD1. Trimming removed 3 bases from V and 2 bases from J; junction bases left unmatched: 13. Germline V lookup: CDR1 MGHDK, CDR2 SYGVNS. The CDR3 length is 17 residues. The CDR3: CASSETTGYWGTYEQYF. As DNA, the CDR3 is TGTGCCAGCAGTGAGACGACAGGGTACTGGGGCACCTACGAGCAGTACTTC.

V and J are TRBV28 and TRBJ1-4; D gene uncertain. The V gene's germline CDR1 is MDHEN and CDR2 SYDVKM. The CDR3 has 17 residues. V lost 4 bases and J lost 0, with 15 bases in between. In nucleotides, the CDR3 is TGTGCCAGCAGTTCCACAGACATCCTACCAACTAATGAAAAACTGTTTTTT. This encodes CASSSTDILPTNEKLFF.

This clone was recorded once. Here the CDR3 reads CASFTARGYYNEQFF. As DNA, the CDR3 is TGTGCCAGCTTTACGGCTAGGGGTTACTACAATGAGCAGTTCTTC. The J gene is TRBJ2-1, the V gene TRBV27, with a tentative D call TRBD1 (5 bases). Between the trimmed V and J ends, which lost 8 bases and 3 bases, there was a span of 17 bases. Germline-derived CDR1 and CDR2 are MNHEY and SMNVEV (reference sequence). The CDR3 loop spans 15 amino acids.